These 20 T cell receptor beta chains came from one sample sequenced in a study of early T cells in non-severe SARS-CoV-2 infection. From the 5' RACE reads, TCRdb called clonotypes with MiXCR, one entry per CDR3 protein. The table has 80,000 or so distinct CDR3 sequences, less than 20% seen once. Material: whole blood. The receptors originated from an adult who was a healthcare worker with PCR-confirmed SARS-CoV-2 infection or an uninfected control (not recorded which).

This chain uses TRBV29-1 with TRBJ1-1; no definite D call. V was clipped by 3 bases and J by 7 bases, with 15 bases between them. This CDR3 region has 13 residues. Germline values: CDR1 SQVTM, CDR2 ANQGSEA. The CDR3: CSVDSTQRREAFF. CDR3 coding DNA: TGCAGCGTTGACTCTACCCAGCGGCGTGAAGCTTTCTTT. Supplemented by reference TRBV29-1 and TRBJ1-1, the full variable domain reads SAVISQKPSRDICQRGTSLTIQCQVDSQVTMMFWYRQQPGQSLTLIATANQGSEATYESGFVIDKFPISRPNLTFSTLTVSNMSPEDSSIYLCSVDSTQRREAFFGQGTRLTVV.

The gene calls are TRBV5-6 and TRBJ2-1, with D tentatively TRBD1 or TRBD2 (7 bases each). Germline V CDR1 and CDR2: SGHDT, YYEEEE. Trimming stripped 3 bases from V and 9 bases from J, with 22 bases between. This CDR3 has 16 residues. CDR3 sequence (DNA): TGTGCCAGCAGCTCGTCGGGGAGGGGGCTTCTTAGTGAGCAGTTCTTC. This codes for CASSSSGRGLLSEQFF.

V usage is TRBV5-5 and J usage is TRBJ2-2; no definite D call. The ends were cut back, 3 bases at V and 3 bases at J, with 12 bases in the middle. The CDR3 is made up of 15 amino acids. The germline V gene has CDR1 SGHKS and CDR2 YYEKEE (reference sequence). The DNA for the CDR3 is TGTGCCAGCAGCTCAGGTCGGGTCTACACCGGGGAGCTGTTTTTT. Protein sequence: CASSSGRVYTGELFF. The complete variable domain, with remaining parts taken from reference TRBV5-5 and TRBJ2-2, reads DAGVTQSPTHLIKTRGQQVTLRCSPISGHKSVSWYQQVLGQGPQFIFQYYEKEERGRGNFPDRFSARQFPNYSSELNVNALLLGDSALYLCASSSGRVYTGELFFGEGSRLTVL.

The gene calls are TRBV19 and TRBJ2-3; 12 nucleotides agree with TRBD2. CDR3 size: 17 residues. Unmatched junction bases numbered 11, after V lost 5 bases and J lost 5 bases. Germline CDR1 and CDR2: LNHDA and SQIVND (reference sequence). The CDR3 DNA sequence: TGTGCCAGTAGTCCGACTAGCGGGAGATGGGTTGGAGATACGCAGTATTTT. Protein sequence: CASSPTSGRWVGDTQYF.

The chain joins TRBV28 to TRBJ2-7; D remains ambiguous. V shed 5 bases and J shed 0 bases, with 14 bases lying between them. The CDR3 sequence is 15 residues long. Germline values: CDR1 MDHEN, CDR2 SYDVKM. CDR3 in amino acids: CASSPHGPSSYEQYF. DNA of the CDR3: TGTGCCAGCAGTCCCCACGGCCCCAGCTCCTACGAGCAGTACTTC.

This clonotype was seen a handful of times. The V gene is TRBV9, the J gene TRBJ2-2, with D maybe TRBD2 (5 bases). Germline V gene data show CDR1 as SGDLS and CDR2 as YYNGEE. The length of the CDR3 is 16 residues. V dropped 3 bases and J dropped 6 bases, with 18 bases sitting between them. The CDR3 loop reads CASSGLGEGQPGELFF. CDR3 coding DNA: TGTGCCAGCAGCGGCCTCGGTGAGGGTCAGCCCGGGGAGCTGTTTTTT.

This clonotype was recorded many times. The chain couples TRBV11-2 to TRBJ1-1, with 10 bases aligning to TRBD1. Germline CDR1 and CDR2: SGHAT and FQNNGV. Trimming took 4 bases from V and 3 from J; bases not matched to a gene: 2. This CDR3 contains 14 residues. CDR3 coding DNA: TGTGCCAGCAGCTGGGGACAGGGGCACACTGAAGCTTTCTTT. Its translation is CASSWGQGHTEAFF. The full variable domain, completed using reference TRBV11-2 and TRBJ1-1, is EAGVAQSPRYKIIEKRQSVAFWCNPISGHATLYWYQQILGQGPKLLIQFQNNGVVDDSQLPKDRFSAERLKGVDSTLKIQPAKLEDSAVYLCASSWGQGHTEAFFGQGTRLTVV.

This clonotype was seen only a few times. The chain uses TRBV5-6 and TRBJ2-1; D gene uncertain. The CDR3 length is 15 residues. Between the trimmed V and J ends, which lost 0 bases and 1 base, there was a span of 8 bases. CDR1 SGHDT and CDR2 YYEEEE come from the germline V gene. CDR3 sequence (DNA): TGTGCCAGCAGCTTGGGGCAGGCATCCTACAATGAGCAGTTCTTC. The encoded protein is CASSLGQASYNEQFF.

This clonotype was recorded at least ten times. The V call is TRBV7-9, the J call TRBJ2-2; 11 bases fit TRBD2. With V trimmed by 2 bases and J by 5 bases, 7 bases remained unmatched. Looked up from germline, CDR1 is SEHNR and CDR2 is FQNEAQ (reference sequence). The CDR3 extends over 17 amino acids. This chain's CDR3 is CASSLSLAGVKTGELFF. CDR3 DNA sequence: TGTGCCAGCAGCTTATCACTAGCGGGAGTTAAAACCGGGGAGCTGTTTTTT.

As concerns this clonotype: Sequence at one end of the junction differs from germline and may be a read error. The rearrangement joins TRBV5-5 to TRBJ2-5, with TRBD2 matching over 12 bases. From germline, CDR1 is SGHKS and CDR2 YYEKEE (reference sequence). The CDR3 length is 12 residues. CDR3 loop: CASSSRTSGVDF. CDR3 bases: TGTGCCAGCAGCTCGCGGACTAGCGGGGTAGACTTC.

The rearrangement uses TRBV11-1 and TRBJ2-2; D perhaps matches TRBD1 (5 bases). V was pared by 6 bases and J by 6 bases, with 14 bases between. CDR1 and CDR2 from the germline V gene are SGHAT and FQDESV (reference sequence). This CDR3 has 14 residues. The CDR3 here is CASSLPDSPGELFF. The CDR3 DNA reads TGTGCCAGCAGTTTACCCGACAGCCCCGGGGAGCTGTTTTTT.

The J gene is TRBJ1-2, the V gene TRBV11-2; D call uncertain. This CDR3 is 13 amino acids long. The germline V gene encodes CDR1 SGHAT and CDR2 FQNNGV. With 6 bases removed from V and 4 bases from J, the gap between germline ends came to 12 bases. The chain's CDR3 is CASRQASGYGYTF. Written as DNA, the CDR3 is TGTGCCAGCAGGCAGGCCAGCGGCTATGGCTACACCTTC.

V gene TRBV5-6 combines with J gene TRBJ2-5, with 11 positions matching TRBD2. The V gene's germline CDR1 is SGHDT and CDR2 YYEEEE. V shed 5 bases and J 5 bases; nucleotides not matched to a gene: 5. CDR3 length: 14 amino acids. The CDR3: CASSSRLAGETQYF. The CDR3, as DNA: TGTGCCAGCAGTTCTAGACTAGCGGGGGAGACCCAGTACTTC.

J is TRBJ1-5 and V is TRBV6-1; no clear D gene. CDR3 length: 14 amino acids. Germline CDR1 and CDR2: MNHNS and SASEGT. V gave up 4 bases and J gave up 1 base, with 8 bases separating them. CDR3 nucleotide sequence: TGTGCCAGCAGTGGGCTCCAGAGCAATCAGCCCCAGCATTTT. Its translation: CASSGLQSNQPQHF.

The chain links TRBV7-2 to TRBJ1-1; D might be TRBD1 (6 bases). The ends were cut back, 5 bases at V and 7 bases at J, with 17 bases in the middle. The CDR3 spans 14 residues. Germline V gives CDR1 SGHTA, CDR2 FQGNSA. The CDR3 DNA reads as TGTGCCAGCAGCGCCTCGGGCGCCAGGGGTGAAGCTTTCTTT. Translation gives CASSASGARGEAFF.

V usage is TRBV7-2 and J usage is TRBJ2-4; tentatively, D is TRBD2 (5 bases). Germline CDR1 reads SGHTA; CDR2 reads FQGNSA. The CDR3 runs 13 residues. Trimming stripped 1 base from V and 9 bases from J, with 10 bases between. CDR3 sequence: CASSLGVAGIQYF. Here the CDR3 DNA reads TGTGCCAGCAGCTTAGGGGTTGCGGGCATTCAGTACTTC. The variable domain in full, with the rest retrieved from reference TRBV7-2 and TRBJ2-4, is GAGVSQSPSNKVTEKGKDVELRCDPISGHTALYWYRQSLGQGLEFLIYFQGNSAPDKSGLPSDRFSAERTGGSVSTLTIQRTQQEDSAVYLCASSLGVAGIQYFGAGTRLSVL.

This clonotype has a handful of counts. The rearrangement uses TRBV27 and TRBJ2-5, with D hard to call. Trimming stripped 6 bases from V and 3 bases from J, with 11 bases between. This CDR3 region has 13 residues. From germline, CDR1 is MNHEY and CDR2 SMNVEV (reference sequence). Here the CDR3 DNA reads TGTGCCAGCAGACCATTAAAAAAAGAGACCCAGTACTTC. This translates into CASRPLKKETQYF.

In this sample, this clonotype turned up a few times. The genes are TRBV7-3 and TRBJ2-6; D is perhaps TRBD1 or TRBD2 (5 bases each). Trimming took 0 bases from V and 0 from J, leaving 12 bases between them. CDR1 is SGHTA and CDR2 is FQGTGA in the germline V gene. The CDR3 is made up of 18 amino acids. CDR3 in DNA: TGTGCCAGCAGCTTAACCGGGACCTCGCTCTCTGGGGCCAACGTCCTGACTTTC. Encoded protein: CASSLTGTSLSGANVLTF.

This clonotype was recorded once. The chain couples TRBV7-2 to TRBJ2-1, with 10 bases lining up with TRBD1. The length of the CDR3 is 15 residues. Germline-derived CDR1 and CDR2 are SGHTA and FQGNSA. The V segment lost 6 bases and the J segment 5 bases; nucleotides outside the gene matches: 7. CDR3 protein: CASRRQGAQDNEQFF. For the CDR3, the DNA is TGTGCCAGCAGGCGACAGGGGGCGCAGGACAATGAGCAGTTCTTC.

This clonotype was observed a few times. The rearrangement uses TRBV29-1 and TRBJ1-4; D remains ambiguous. This CDR3 is built from 11 residues. Per the germline V gene, CDR1 is SQVTM and CDR2 is ANQGSEA. V lost 3 bases, J lost 7 bases, and 6 bases lay in between. The CDR3 sequence is CSVDSGEKLFF. DNA for the CDR3: TGCAGCGTTGACTCCGGTGAAAAACTGTTTTTT.